This T cell receptor beta chain was observed in a study of HIV-infected patients and healthy controls. TCRdb fed the 5' RACE reads into MiXCR, producing one record per CDR3 protein. This repertoire shows 65,000 to 70,000 distinct CDR3 sequences, around 16% found once; its top ten account for 5.5% to 6%. The CDR3 sequence is 17 residues long. V gave up 3 bases and J gave up 2 bases, with 15 bases separating them. Germline CDR1 SGHRS, CDR2 YFSETQ. This chain connects TRBV5-1 to TRBJ2-6; D is unclear. The clonotype originates from a human donor in good health. Sequenced material: CD4+ T cells from blood. The CDR3, as DNA: TGCGCCAGCAGCTCCCGTTCTTTAGTTGCTGGGGCCAACGTCCTGACTTTC. Protein: CASSSRSLVAGANVLTF.